This T cell receptor (beta chain) is drawn from a study of T cell repertoires in cytomegalovirus infection. This clonotype was recorded a few times. TCRdb fed the reads into MiXCR, producing one record per CDR3 protein. The table has about 230,000 distinct CDR3 sequences, approximately 24% seen once. From germline, CDR1 is MNHNS and CDR2 SASEGT. Trimming took 5 bases from V and 3 from J; bases not matched to a gene: 8. This CDR3 comprises 15 residues. The chain carries TRBV6-1 and TRBJ2-3, with 7 nucleotides matching TRBD2. The sample taken for sequencing was CD8+ T cells from PBMCs. The clonotype comes from a human donor in good health (CMV status not recorded). Some clones in this sample may be carry-over from other donors' samples. Here the CDR3 reads CASSFPAGLTDTQYF. In DNA form, the CDR3 reads TGTGCCAGCAGTTTCCCAGCGGGGCTGACAGATACGCAGTATTTT.